A single sample gave rise to the 21 T cell receptor beta chains below, sequenced in a study of blood T cells in healthy people across ages. It was with a sample-barcoded 5' primer and a J-beta primer mix that a second PCR of roughly 7 to 12 cycles was run. TCRdb analysed the 5' RACE reads with MiXCR anew, one entry per CDR3 protein. The sample has nearly 1 million distinct CDR3 sequences, roughly half seen once; the top ten hold 20% to 25%. Specimen: blood. The receptors originated from a woman between 55 and 75 years old in good health.

The rearrangement uses TRBV6-1 and TRBJ2-1; TRBD2 aligns across 11 bases. V trimming: 0 bases; J trimming: 9 bases; junction bases outside the gene matches: 7. CDR1 is MNHNS, CDR2 SASEGT, per germline. The CDR3 runs 16 residues. The CDR3 DNA reads TGTGCCAGCAGTGAAGCGACTAGCGGGAAACGGGGTGAGCAGTTCTTC. Its protein product is CASSEATSGKRGEQFF.

V gene TRBV7-2 combines with J gene TRBJ2-5; 15 nucleotides agree with TRBD2. Germline V gene lookup returns CDR1 SGHTA and CDR2 FQGNSA. The CDR3 loop spans 18 amino acids. V was clipped by 5 bases and J by 11 bases; unmatched bases: 18. The CDR3 reads CASSRDGTSGRRYNEQYF. As DNA, the CDR3 is TGTGCCAGCAGCCGAGACGGGACTAGCGGGAGGAGATACAATGAGCAGTACTTC.

The chain recombines TRBV29-1 with TRBJ2-2; 10 nucleotides align to TRBD2. This CDR3 contains 22 residues. Germline trimming cut 1 base from V and 5 bases from J; bases unmatched to any gene: 25. Germline CDR1 reads SQVTM; CDR2 reads ANQGSEA. In DNA form, the CDR3 reads TGCAGCGTTGAAGTTTTTGTCTGGCCTAGCGGGAGTAAACTTTCTTATACCGGGGAGCTGTTTTTT. Residues: CSVEVFVWPSGSKLSYTGELFF.

CDR3 sequence: CASRPGQAASGANVLTF. Here the CDR3 DNA reads TGCGCCAGCAGACCGGGACAGGCCGCCTCTGGGGCCAACGTCCTGACTTTC. The chain links TRBV4-1 to TRBJ2-6; 8 positions agree with TRBD1. The trim removed 6 bases at V and 0 bases at J, leaving 7 bases unmatched. CDR3 length equals 17 residues. CDR1 MGHRA and CDR2 YSYEKL come from the germline V gene.

CDR3 protein: CAISTGTGGGNTEAFF. The CDR3 bases are TGTGCCATCAGTACCGGGACGGGGGGTGGGAACACTGAAGCTTTCTTT. J is TRBJ1-1 and V is TRBV10-3; a possible D gene is TRBD1 (5 bases). The CDR3 is 16 amino acids. Trimming removed 5 bases from V and 1 base from J, with 17 bases in between. Germline CDR1 and CDR2: ENHRY and SYGVKD.

This clonotype was seen only a few times. The gene calls are TRBV15 and TRBJ2-5, with D perhaps given as TRBD1 or TRBD2 (5 bases each). Germline CDR1 and CDR2: LNHNV and YYDKDF (reference sequence). The CDR3 is made up of 17 amino acids. V dropped 3 bases and J dropped 1 base, with 18 bases sitting between them. CDR3 amino acids: CATSSTGTVTIQETQYF. The CDR3 region has the DNA TGTGCCACCAGCAGTACCGGGACGGTGACGATCCAAGAGACCCAGTACTTC.

The V gene is TRBV20-1, the J gene TRBJ2-7; 9 bases match TRBD1. Germline V gene sequence: CDR1 DFQATT, CDR2 SNEGSKA (reference sequence). CDR3 length: 14 residues. V lost 5 bases and J lost 3; bases outside the gene matches: 8. CDR3 nucleotide sequence: TGCAGTGCTGGAGGGGGACAGGGTGGCTACGAGCAGTACTTC. Translation gives CSAGGGQGGYEQYF.

The gene calls are TRBV6-5 and TRBJ2-1, with TRBD1 matching 9 bases. CDR1 and CDR2 from the germline V gene are MNHEY and SVGAGI. V lost 2 bases to trimming and J lost 10 bases; unmatched junction nucleotides: 12. The CDR3 runs to 16 residues. The CDR3 DNA reads TGTGCCAGCAGTTACCCCCGGGACAGGGATAATCGGGAGCAGTTCTTC. Its translation: CASSYPRDRDNREQFF.

This sequence joins TRBV12-3 or TRBV12-4 and TRBJ2-1; 7 bases fit TRBD2. The assigned J gene may be wrong: the sequence end matches TRBJ2-7 better. CDR3 length: 16 residues. CDR3 protein: CASSSEGLAAYNEQYF. The CDR3 DNA sequence: TGTGCCAGCAGTTCAGAGGGTCTAGCGGCTTACAATGAGCAGTACTTC.

This clonotype was counted ten times or more. The V and J genes are TRBV3-1 and TRBJ2-7; the D is unclear. The germline V and J ends were trimmed by 2 bases and 0 bases, with 2 bases remaining between them. Looked up from germline, CDR1 is LGHDT and CDR2 is YNNKEL (reference sequence). This CDR3 region has 12 residues. This CDR3 is CASSQSSYEQYF. The CDR3 DNA follows: TGTGCCAGCAGCCAAAGCTCCTACGAGCAGTACTTC.

This clonotype was observed a handful of times. A much bigger clone sits one base away, suggesting this may be a read error. This sequence joins TRBV7-3 and TRBJ2-5; 7 bases match TRBD2. V dropped 2 bases and J dropped 7; count of bases not matched to a gene: 10. The CDR3 sequence is 15 residues long. Germline CDR1 and CDR2: SGHTA and FQGTGA. The CDR3 spells CASSLGGGLGGTQYF. The CDR3 coding sequence is TGTGCCAGCAGCTTAGGCGGGGGACTTGGTGGGACCCAGTACTTC.

This clonotype appeared once. The gene calls are TRBV28 and TRBJ2-7, with D hard to call. There are 12 residues in the CDR3. Looked up from germline, CDR1 is MDHEN and CDR2 is SYDVKM. V lost 5 bases and J 2 bases, leaving 7 bases between the germline ends. The CDR3 reads CASSTSAYEQYF. CDR3 DNA: TGTGCCAGCAGTACTTCAGCCTACGAGCAGTACTTC.

The chain employs TRBV28 and TRBJ1-2; D is uncertain. The CDR3 consists of 14 residues. CDR1 is MDHEN and CDR2 is SYDVKM in the germline V gene. Trimming removed 8 bases at V and 2 bases at J, with 15 bases between. This CDR3 reads CASVPRASNYGYTF. The CDR3 DNA reads as TGTGCCAGCGTCCCGCGGGCCAGCAACTATGGCTACACCTTC.

The chain recombines TRBV20-1 with TRBJ2-4; 8 bases line up with TRBD1. Trimming at V came to 4 bases and at J to 1 base, leaving 6 bases not matched to a gene. Per the germline V gene, CDR1 is DFQATT and CDR2 is SNEGSKA (reference sequence). The CDR3 totals 15 residues. CDR3 protein: CSATLDRAAKNIQYF. CDR3 DNA sequence: TGCAGTGCTACCTTGGACAGGGCGGCCAAAAACATTCAGTACTTC.

In its sample, this clonotype was seen a few times. The J gene is TRBJ2-6, the V gene TRBV29-1, with TRBD1 matching over 7 bases. The CDR3 is made up of 16 amino acids. Trimming removed 5 bases from V and 0 bases from J; junction bases left unmatched: 7. CDR1 is SQVTM, CDR2 ANQGSEA, per germline. CDR3 sequence (DNA): TGCAGCGTTCGGGACAGTTTTTTCTCTGGGGCCAACGTCCTGACTTTC. This encodes CSVRDSFFSGANVLTF.

This clonotype was recorded a few times. The gene calls are TRBV6-2 or TRBV6-3 and TRBJ2-7; TRBD2 matches at 10 bases. This CDR3 region has 13 residues. The V gene's germline CDR1 is MNHEY and CDR2 SVGEGT. V shed 10 bases and J 3 bases; nucleotides not matched to a gene: 6. DNA for the CDR3: TGTGCCACAAGGACTAGCGGTTACTACGAGCAGTACTTC. Translated, it gives CATRTSGYYEQYF.

At least ten counts were recorded for this clonotype. V usage is TRBV12-3 or TRBV12-4 and J usage is TRBJ2-7; 10 positions agree with TRBD2. The V segment lost 4 bases and the J segment 4 bases; nucleotides outside the gene matches: 1. This CDR3 is built from 13 residues. The CDR3, as DNA: TGTGCCAGCAGTTGGACTAGCGGTTACGAGCAGTACTTC. It translates to CASSWTSGYEQYF.

V is TRBV6-1 and J is TRBJ1-6; unclear D gene. The CDR3 extends over 14 amino acids. Per the germline V gene, CDR1 is MNHNS and CDR2 is SASEGT. Between the trimmed V and J ends, which lost 4 bases and 8 bases, there was a span of 12 bases. The CDR3 here is CASSARAADSPLHF. The CDR3 nucleotides are TGTGCCAGCAGTGCCCGGGCCGCGGATTCACCCCTCCACTTT.

The V and J genes are TRBV6-2 or TRBV6-3 and TRBJ2-3; 8 bases are shared with TRBD1. This CDR3 contains 16 residues. Germline assignment: CDR1 MNHEY and CDR2 SVGEGT. J lost 5 bases, V lost 7 bases, and 14 bases had no gene match. In DNA, the CDR3 is TGTGCCAGCAAAGGGACAAGGACAGGGAAGAGAGATACGCAGTATTTT. Protein sequence: CASKGTRTGKRDTQYF.

V and J are TRBV30 and TRBJ1-6; unclear D gene. CDR1 and CDR2 (germline): GTSNPN, SVGIG (reference sequence). The ends were cut back, 2 bases at V and 10 bases at J, with 6 bases in the middle. The CDR3 is 11 residues long. Here the CDR3 reads CAWSIGSPLHF. The CDR3 nucleotides are TGTGCCTGGAGTATAGGGTCACCCCTCCACTTT. The full variable domain, its missing parts supplied by reference TRBV30 and TRBJ1-6, is SQTIHQWPATLVQPVGSPLSLECTVEGTSNPNLYWYRQAAGRGLQLLFYSVGIGQISSEVPQNLSASRPQDRQFILSSKKLLLSDSGFYLCAWSIGSPLHFGNGTRLTVT.

This chain uses TRBV24-1 with TRBJ2-3; TRBD1 agrees at 8 bases. This CDR3 has 14 residues. The J segment lost 3 bases and the V segment lost 3 bases, leaving 1 base of the junction unmatched. From germline, CDR1 is KGHDR and CDR2 SFDVKD. The CDR3 loop is CATSDRTGTDTQYF. DNA for the CDR3: TGTGCCACCAGTGATCGGACAGGGACAGATACGCAGTATTTT.